Listed below are T cell receptor beta chains from one sample, sequenced in a study of CD8 T cells in ankylosing spondylitis. Each CDR3 protein gets one entry after TCRdb re-called the 5' RACE reads with MiXCR. The repertoire holds fewer than 40,000 distinct CDR3 sequences, 30% seen once, with about 50% in the top ten. Material: synovial fluid, either unsorted or a sorted T cell fraction (not recorded which). The receptors here all came from a male donor with ankylosing spondylitis. Each CDR3 is given with its conserved first and last residue. The order of the fields is CDR3 protein, CDR3 DNA, D gene, J gene, clone size, V gene. D genes are given only for firm matches. A row's size may be missing; if present it is once, few, many or a size class.

CDR3 protein: CASSLTQGDQETQYF; CDR3 DNA: TGTGCCAGCAGCCTCACTCAGGGGGATCAAGAGACCCAGTACTTC; D gene: TRBD1; J gene: TRBJ2-5; clone size: few; V gene: TRBV7-8
CDR3 protein: CASSIAGTSGRIASYNEQFF; CDR3 DNA: TGTGCCAGTAGTATAGCCGGGACTAGCGGGCGCATTGCCTCCTACAATGAGCAGTTCTTC; D gene: TRBD2; J gene: TRBJ2-1; clone size: -; V gene: TRBV19
CDR3 protein: CATIGRGDNEQFF; CDR3 DNA: TGTGCCACCATCGGGAGAGGGGACAATGAGCAGTTCTTC; D gene: -; J gene: TRBJ2-1; clone size: once; V gene: TRBV24-1
CDR3 protein: CASSQDRTANTEAFF; CDR3 DNA: TGTGCCAGCAGCCAAGATCGAACTGCGAACACTGAAGCTTTCTTT; D gene: -; J gene: TRBJ1-1; clone size: few; V gene: TRBV3-1
CDR3 protein: CASSEPRQGPNEKLFF; CDR3 DNA: TGCGCCAGCAGTGAGCCCCGACAGGGACCTAATGAAAAACTGTTTTTT; D gene: TRBD1; J gene: TRBJ1-4; clone size: many; V gene: TRBV10-2
CDR3 protein: CASAIESGANVLTF; CDR3 DNA: TGTGCCAGCGCTATAGAATCTGGGGCCAACGTCCTGACTTTC; D gene: -; J gene: TRBJ2-6; clone size: -; V gene: TRBV12-3/TRBV12-4
CDR3 protein: CASSYSTGQRTEAFF; CDR3 DNA: TGTGCCAGCAGTTACTCTACGGGGCAGCGCACTGAAGCTTTCTTT; D gene: -; J gene: TRBJ1-1; clone size: -; V gene: TRBV6-5
CDR3 protein: CASSPGTGTGETQYF; CDR3 DNA: TGTGCCAGCAGCCCCGGGACAGGGACTGGGGAGACCCAGTACTTC; D gene: TRBD1; J gene: TRBJ2-5; clone size: -; V gene: TRBV5-5
CDR3 protein: CASSQDPFRGAFF; CDR3 DNA: TGTGCCAGCAGCCAAGATCCTTTCAGGGGAGCTTTCTTT; D gene: -; J gene: TRBJ1-1; clone size: -; V gene: TRBV14
CDR3 protein: CASSLDLGGPNEQFF; CDR3 DNA: TGTGCCAGCAGCTTAGATCTGGGGGGTCCGAATGAGCAGTTCTTC; D gene: -; J gene: TRBJ2-1; clone size: -; V gene: TRBV11-2
CDR3 protein: CATSRDRGGTGELFF; CDR3 DNA: TGTGCCACCAGCAGGGACAGGGGTGGCACCGGGGAGCTGTTTTTT; D gene: TRBD1; J gene: TRBJ2-2; clone size: -; V gene: TRBV15
CDR3 protein: CASSLGGGTLDYGYTF; CDR3 DNA: TGTGCCAGCAGCCTAGGAGGGGGGACGCTGGACTATGGCTACACCTTC; D gene: -; J gene: TRBJ1-2; clone size: few; V gene: TRBV7-9
CDR3 protein: CASNERTWDSTDTQYF; CDR3 DNA: TGTGCCAGCAACGAGCGGACTTGGGATAGCACAGATACGCAGTATTTT; D gene: -; J gene: TRBJ2-3; clone size: -; V gene: TRBV11-3
CDR3 protein: CATSEGGSNRGEQFF; CDR3 DNA: TGTGCCACCAGTGAGGGCGGGAGCAACCGGGGGGAGCAGTTCTTC; D gene: TRBD2; J gene: TRBJ2-1; clone size: -; V gene: TRBV24-1
CDR3 protein: CASSPGRASYEQYF; CDR3 DNA: TGTGCCAGCAGCCCCGGGAGAGCGAGCTACGAGCAGTACTTC; D gene: -; J gene: TRBJ2-7; clone size: few; V gene: TRBV4-2
CDR3 protein: CASSLVQREFNEQFF; CDR3 DNA: TGCGCCAGCAGCTTGGTCCAGCGGGAGTTCAATGAGCAGTTCTTC; D gene: TRBD2; J gene: TRBJ2-1; clone size: few; V gene: TRBV5-1
CDR3 protein: CASSSGLAGVQDTQYF; CDR3 DNA: TGTGCCAGCAGCTCTGGACTAGCGGGAGTCCAGGATACGCAGTATTTT; D gene: TRBD2; J gene: TRBJ2-3; clone size: -; V gene: TRBV7-9
CDR3 protein: CASSLLGGEDTEAFF; CDR3 DNA: TGTGCCAGCAGCTTATTGGGGGGGGAGGACACTGAAGCTTTCTTT; D gene: -; J gene: TRBJ1-1; clone size: few; V gene: TRBV7-9
CDR3 protein: CASSYGTTGANVLTF; CDR3 DNA: TGTGCCAGCAGTTACGGGACAACTGGGGCCAACGTCCTGACTTTC; D gene: -; J gene: TRBJ2-6; clone size: -; V gene: TRBV6-5
CDR3 protein: CASSFSNYISTDTQYF; CDR3 DNA: TGTGCCAGCAGCTTTTCAAATTACATTAGCACAGATACGCAGTATTTT; D gene: -; J gene: TRBJ2-3; clone size: -; V gene: TRBV7-6
CDR3 protein: CATKGVSYNEQFF; CDR3 DNA: TGTGCCACCAAAGGAGTCTCCTACAATGAGCAGTTTTTC; D gene: -; J gene: TRBJ2-1; clone size: few; V gene: TRBV15
CDR3 protein: CASTAPGTGGLYGYTF; CDR3 DNA: TGTGCCAGCACCGCACCCGGGACAGGGGGATTATATGGCTACACCTTC; D gene: TRBD1; J gene: TRBJ1-2; clone size: -; V gene: TRBV2
CDR3 protein: CASSSTDNSNQPQHF; CDR3 DNA: TGTGCCAGCAGCTCGACAGATAATAGCAATCAGCCCCAGCATTTT; D gene: -; J gene: TRBJ1-5; clone size: -; V gene: TRBV7-9
CDR3 protein: CASSDSTDRGDTGELFF; CDR3 DNA: TGTGCCAGCAGTGACTCAACTGACAGGGGGGATACCGGGGAGCTGTTTTTT; D gene: TRBD1; J gene: TRBJ2-2; clone size: -; V gene: TRBV6-4
CDR3 protein: CASGEATGGWTEAFF; CDR3 DNA: TGTGCTAGCGGGGAGGCTACGGGGGGGTGGACTGAAGCTTTCTTT; D gene: -; J gene: TRBJ1-1; clone size: -; V gene: TRBV12-5
CDR3 protein: CAWSVDSTRTGAGETQYF; CDR3 DNA: TGTGCCTGGAGTGTCGACTCAACTCGGACAGGGGCGGGAGAGACCCAGTACTTC; D gene: TRBD1; J gene: TRBJ2-5; clone size: few; V gene: TRBV30
CDR3 protein: CASSLQGGTGELFF; CDR3 DNA: TGTGCCAGCAGCCTACAGGGGGGCACCGGGGAGCTGTTTTTT; D gene: TRBD1; J gene: TRBJ2-2; clone size: many; V gene: TRBV12-3/TRBV12-4
CDR3 protein: CSVGRDIDLGTQYF; CDR3 DNA: TGCAGCGTTGGCCGGGACATAGATTTAGGTACGCAGTATTTT; D gene: -; J gene: TRBJ2-3; clone size: -; V gene: TRBV29-1
CDR3 protein: CASSQGWGQTDNEQFF; CDR3 DNA: TGCGCCAGCAGCCAAGGATGGGGACAGACTGACAATGAGCAGTTCTTC; D gene: TRBD1; J gene: TRBJ2-1; clone size: many; V gene: TRBV4-1
CDR3 protein: CASSQLQGIPDTQYF; CDR3 DNA: TGTGCCAGCAGTCAGCTACAGGGAATACCAGATACGCAGTATTTT; D gene: -; J gene: TRBJ2-3; clone size: few; V gene: TRBV28
CDR3 protein: CASSPGGYGYTF; CDR3 DNA: TGTGCCAGCTCACCCGGAGGGTATGGCTACACCTTC; D gene: -; J gene: TRBJ1-2; clone size: few; V gene: TRBV18
CDR3 protein: CSVYDGQDLNYGYTF; CDR3 DNA: TGCAGCGTCTACGACGGACAGGATTTAAACTATGGCTACACCTTC; D gene: TRBD1; J gene: TRBJ1-2; clone size: many; V gene: TRBV29-1
CDR3 protein: CASSGDRRNEQFF; CDR3 DNA: TGCGCCAGCAGTGGGGACAGGCGTAATGAGCAGTTCTTC; D gene: TRBD1; J gene: TRBJ2-1; clone size: few; V gene: TRBV10-2
CDR3 protein: CASRRLAGGPGETQYF; CDR3 DNA: TGTGCCAGCAGAAGGCTAGCGGGAGGGCCGGGGGAGACCCAGTACTTC; D gene: TRBD2; J gene: TRBJ2-5; clone size: -; V gene: TRBV27
CDR3 protein: CASTMDRTANTGELFF; CDR3 DNA: TGTGCCAGCACCATGGACAGGACCGCGAACACCGGGGAGCTGTTTTTT; D gene: TRBD1; J gene: TRBJ2-2; clone size: -; V gene: TRBV2
CDR3 protein: CASSTASVGPYNEQFF; CDR3 DNA: TGTGCCAGCAGCACAGCCTCGGTGGGGCCCTACAATGAGCAGTTCTTC; D gene: -; J gene: TRBJ2-1; clone size: -; V gene: TRBV11-2
CDR3 protein: CSAPPSGTAEAFF; CDR3 DNA: TGCAGTGCTCCACCGTCAGGGACCGCTGAAGCTTTCTTT; D gene: -; J gene: TRBJ1-1; clone size: -; V gene: TRBV20-1
CDR3 protein: CASSRSGRASDGELFF; CDR3 DNA: TGTGCCAGCAGCCGGAGCGGGAGGGCTAGTGACGGGGAGCTGTTTTTT; D gene: TRBD2; J gene: TRBJ2-2; clone size: few; V gene: TRBV7-2
CDR3 protein: CASRTLNLNGRTGELFF; CDR3 DNA: TGTGCCAGCCGAACCTTAAACTTGAACGGGAGGACCGGGGAGCTGTTTTTT; D gene: TRBD2; J gene: TRBJ2-2; clone size: -; V gene: TRBV7-9
CDR3 protein: CASQPGWVNEQFF; CDR3 DNA: TGTGCCTCCCAGCCGGGTTGGGTCAATGAGCAGTTCTTC; D gene: -; J gene: TRBJ2-1; clone size: many; V gene: TRBV12-3/TRBV12-4
CDR3 protein: CSARGAHSRETGELFF; CDR3 DNA: TGCAGTGCTAGAGGAGCGCACTCCCGGGAGACCGGGGAGCTGTTTTTT; D gene: -; J gene: TRBJ2-2; clone size: -; V gene: TRBV20-1
CDR3 protein: CASSYSGTEGNTIYF; CDR3 DNA: TGTGCCAGCAGTTACTCGGGGACAGAAGGAAACACCATATATTTT; D gene: TRBD1; J gene: TRBJ1-3; clone size: -; V gene: TRBV6-5